Following are 6 T cell receptor beta chains from one sample sequenced in a study of blood T cell repertoires in COVID-19. Clones were sequenced by immunoSEQ multiplex PCR, and TCRdb holds only the in-frame ones, with some missing. In the table there are over 110,000 clones, approximately 82% of which are singletons. Sequencing was performed on peripheral blood. The receptors shown here come from a man aged 55 to 70 with active or convalescent COVID-19.

V and J are TRBV15 and TRBJ1-2, with D tentatively TRBD1 (6 bases). The CDR3 sequence is 14 residues long. Germline V lookup: CDR1 LNHNV, CDR2 YYDKDF (reference sequence). The V and J ends lost 4 bases and 5 bases respectively, with 14 bases between them. CDR3 sequence reads: CATSTRTDLYGYTF. The CDR3 bases are TGTGCCACCAGCACCCGGACAGATCTATATGGCTACACCTTC.

In its sample, this clone was seen once. The chain joins TRBV13 to TRBJ2-7, with no clear D. Germline V gene lookup returns CDR1 PRHDT and CDR2 FYEKMQ (reference sequence). The CDR3 is made up of 13 amino acids. V shed 0 bases and J shed 3 bases, with 6 bases lying between them. The CDR3 DNA follows: TGTGCCAGCAGCTTAGGGCAGAACTACGAGCAGTACGTC. This translates into CASSLGQNYEQYV.

J is TRBJ1-4 and V is TRBV4-3; no reliable D call. The CDR3 has 14 amino acids. CDR1 LGHNA and CDR2 YSLEER come from the germline V gene. V dropped 5 bases and J dropped 4 bases, with 11 bases sitting between them. CDR3 loop: CASSTGLHNEKLFF. The CDR3 nucleotides read TGCGCCAGCAGCACCGGTCTGCATAATGAAAAACTGTTTTTT.

CDR3 bases: TGTGCCAGCAGCCGGGTCGCGGGCACTGAAGCTTTCTTT. Protein: CASSRVAGTEAFF. The rearrangement links TRBV12-3 or TRBV12-4 to TRBJ1-1; D not resolved. The CDR3 has 13 residues. Trimming left V 6 bases short and J 4 bases short, with 12 bases between.

The chain joins TRBV11-3 to TRBJ1-1; the D gene is possibly TRBD1 (6 bases). Looked up from germline, CDR1 is SGHNT and CDR2 is YENEEA. V dropped 0 bases and J dropped 4 bases, with 15 bases sitting between them. The CDR3 totals 16 residues. The DNA of the CDR3 is TGTGCCAGCAGCTTAGATCCGCAGGGGAGAGGCACTGAAGCTTTCTTT. Translating it yields CASSLDPQGRGTEAFF.

The V call is TRBV14, the J call TRBJ2-5; 12 nucleotides match TRBD1. The CDR3 consists of 16 residues. Losses at the gene ends were 4 bases for V and 1 base for J; bases not matched to a gene: 4. From germline, CDR1 is SGHDN and CDR2 FVKESK. The CDR3 is CASSRWGQGAQETQYF. Written as DNA, the CDR3 is TGTGCCAGCAGCCGATGGGGACAGGGGGCCCAAGAGACCCAGTACTTC.